These T cell receptor beta chains were read from a single sample in a study of CD8+CD57+ T cells in acquired aplastic anemia. TCRdb used MiXCR to reprocess the reads, holding one entry per CDR3 protein. Of about 210,000 distinct CDR3 sequences detected, approximately 35% appear once; the ten largest clones hold 1% to 1.3%. Sequencing used sorted CD4+, CD8+, or CD8+CD57+ T cells (not recorded which) from PBMCs. The receptors here all came from a human donor in good health, serving as a control. The CDR3 runs from the conserved cysteine through the conserved F or W. A D gene is named only where the DNA matches it firmly. Clone size is given for some rows only: seen once, a few or many times, or a class if the clone is expanded.

d_gene: TRBD1
v_gene: TRBV3-1
j_gene: TRBJ1-3
abundance: NA
CDR3aa: CASSQGDRTASGNTIYF
CDR3nt: TGTGCCAGCAGCCAAGGGGACAGGACTGCCTCTGGAAACACCATATATTTT

d_gene: TRBD2
v_gene: TRBV5-1
j_gene: TRBJ2-1
abundance: NA
CDR3aa: CASSDLRGASGSLDEQFF
CDR3nt: TGCGCCAGCAGCGATCTGAGGGGAGCTAGCGGGAGTCTCGATGAGCAGTTCTTC

d_gene: TRBD2
v_gene: TRBV6-6
j_gene: TRBJ2-7
abundance: many
CDR3aa: CASSYAAGGPYEQYF
CDR3nt: TGTGCCAGCAGTTACGCGGCGGGAGGGCCCTACGAGCAGTACTTC

d_gene: NA
v_gene: TRBV6-1
j_gene: TRBJ1-2
abundance: few
CDR3aa: CASRWDGLGYTF
CDR3nt: TGTGCCAGCAGGTGGGACGGCTTAGGCTACACCTTC

d_gene: NA
v_gene: TRBV14
j_gene: TRBJ2-5
abundance: many
CDR3aa: CASAQGGTQYF
CDR3nt: TGTGCCAGCGCCCAGGGTGGGACCCAGTACTTC

d_gene: TRBD2
v_gene: TRBV24-1
j_gene: TRBJ2-7
abundance: NA
CDR3aa: CATSDRRTSGYSDEQYF
CDR3nt: TGTGCCACTAGTGACCGCAGGACTAGCGGATATTCCGACGAGCAGTACTTC

d_gene: NA
v_gene: TRBV19
j_gene: TRBJ1-3
abundance: many
CDR3aa: CASSITGEGNTIYF
CDR3nt: TGTGCCAGTAGTATCACGGGGGAAGGAAACACCATATATTTT

d_gene: TRBD2
v_gene: TRBV14
j_gene: TRBJ2-1
abundance: NA
CDR3aa: CASSQGLAGYNEQFF
CDR3nt: TGTGCCAGCAGTCAGGGACTAGCGGGGTACAATGAGCAGTTCTTC

d_gene: NA
v_gene: TRBV10-3
j_gene: TRBJ2-3
abundance: few
CDR3aa: CASRPGLGSDTQYF
CDR3nt: TGTGCCAGCAGGCCGGGGCTCGGGTCAGATACGCAGTATTTT

d_gene: NA
v_gene: TRBV13
j_gene: TRBJ2-7
abundance: many
CDR3aa: CASSSEGNSYEQYF
CDR3nt: TGTGCCAGCAGCTCGGAGGGGAACTCCTACGAGCAGTACTTC

d_gene: TRBD1
v_gene: TRBV6-1
j_gene: TRBJ1-6
abundance: many
CDR3aa: CASRSGDRGSPLHF
CDR3nt: TGTGCCAGCAGGTCTGGGGACAGGGGGTCACCCCTCCACTTT

d_gene: NA
v_gene: TRBV6-1
j_gene: TRBJ1-2
abundance: few
CDR3aa: CASSPTDRPPYGYGYTF
CDR3nt: TGTGCCAGCAGCCCTACGGACAGACCCCCCTATGGGTATGGCTACACCTTC

d_gene: NA
v_gene: TRBV5-6
j_gene: TRBJ1-1
abundance: NA
CDR3aa: CASSLVRQYRSEAFF
CDR3nt: TGTGCCAGCAGCTTGGTTCGTCAGTATAGGTCGGAAGCTTTCTTT

d_gene: NA
v_gene: TRBV19
j_gene: TRBJ2-7
abundance: NA
CDR3aa: CASGQSGETYEQYF
CDR3nt: TGTGCCAGTGGACAGAGCGGGGAAACCTACGAGCAGTACTTC

d_gene: NA
v_gene: TRBV19
j_gene: TRBJ2-1
abundance: NA
CDR3aa: CASRQAGEQFF
CDR3nt: TGTGCCAGTAGGCAGGCGGGAGAGCAGTTCTTC

d_gene: NA
v_gene: TRBV4-1
j_gene: TRBJ2-5
abundance: NA
CDR3aa: CASSHLLTQETQYF
CDR3nt: TGCGCCAGCAGCCATTTGCTGACTCAAGAGACCCAGTACTTC

d_gene: NA
v_gene: TRBV7-9
j_gene: TRBJ1-1
abundance: many
CDR3aa: CASSQTVPNTEAFF
CDR3nt: TGTGCCAGCAGCCAAACGGTTCCGAACACTGAAGCTTTCTTT

d_gene: TRBD2
v_gene: TRBV9
j_gene: TRBJ2-2
abundance: many
CDR3aa: CASSDAGGPWTGELFF
CDR3nt: TGTGCCAGCAGCGATGCGGGAGGGCCGTGGACCGGGGAGCTGTTTTTT

d_gene: NA
v_gene: TRBV2
j_gene: TRBJ2-5
abundance: many
CDR3aa: CASSADRGTRETQYF
CDR3nt: TGTGCCAGCAGTGCAGACAGAGGGACCAGGGAGACCCAGTACTTC

d_gene: NA
v_gene: TRBV6-6
j_gene: TRBJ1-1
abundance: NA
CDR3aa: CASSKSTGATEAFF
CDR3nt: TGTGCCAGCAGTAAATCGACGGGGGCAACTGAAGCTTTCTTT

d_gene: TRBD1
v_gene: TRBV18
j_gene: TRBJ2-5
abundance: once
CDR3aa: CASSPRTGGGQETQYF
CDR3nt: TGTGCCAGCTCACCAAGGACAGGGGGGGGACAAGAGACCCAGTACTTC

d_gene: NA
v_gene: TRBV20-1
j_gene: TRBJ1-3
abundance: many
CDR3aa: CSASGDLGNTIYF
CDR3nt: TGCAGTGCTTCAGGGGACCTTGGAAACACCATATATTTT

d_gene: NA
v_gene: TRBV7-6
j_gene: TRBJ2-5
abundance: NA
CDR3aa: CASSLVIAWETQYF
CDR3nt: TGTGCCAGCAGCTTAGTCATAGCATGGGAGACCCAGTACTTC

d_gene: NA
v_gene: TRBV29-1
j_gene: TRBJ1-1
abundance: NA
CDR3aa: CSVLRGVMNTEAFF
CDR3nt: TGCAGCGTTTTAAGGGGCGTGATGAACACTGAAGCTTTCTTT

d_gene: NA
v_gene: TRBV7-9
j_gene: TRBJ1-1
abundance: many
CDR3aa: CASSRPPTGLPEAFF
CDR3nt: TGTGCCAGCAGCCGTCCCCCGACGGGGTTACCTGAAGCTTTCTTT

d_gene: NA
v_gene: TRBV25-1
j_gene: TRBJ1-1
abundance: NA
CDR3aa: CASSESPFESAGNTEAFF
CDR3nt: TGTGCCAGCAGTGAAAGCCCCTTCGAAAGCGCTGGAAACACTGAAGCTTTCTTT

d_gene: TRBD2
v_gene: TRBV10-3
j_gene: TRBJ2-2
abundance: many
CDR3aa: CAISEGRTSITGELFF
CDR3nt: TGTGCCATCAGTGAGGGTAGGACTAGTATTACCGGGGAGCTGTTTTTT

d_gene: TRBD1
v_gene: TRBV2
j_gene: TRBJ1-1
abundance: many
CDR3aa: CASSEALPTGGVLDTEAFF
CDR3nt: TGTGCCAGCAGTGAAGCGCTCCCGACAGGGGGCGTATTGGACACTGAAGCTTTCTTT

d_gene: TRBD1
v_gene: TRBV15
j_gene: TRBJ1-6
abundance: NA
CDR3aa: CATSRDRVGSPLHF
CDR3nt: TGTGCCACCAGCCGTGACAGGGTAGGATCACCCCTCCACTTT

d_gene: NA
v_gene: TRBV20-1
j_gene: TRBJ2-1
abundance: many
CDR3aa: CSAPASGGASNEQFF
CDR3nt: TGCAGTGCCCCCGCTTCCGGGGGAGCAAGCAATGAGCAGTTCTTC

d_gene: TRBD1
v_gene: TRBV19
j_gene: TRBJ1-5
abundance: NA
CDR3aa: CASSTFQGAQPQHF
CDR3nt: TGTGCCAGTAGTACTTTCCAGGGGGCTCAGCCCCAGCATTTT

d_gene: NA
v_gene: TRBV5-5
j_gene: TRBJ1-2
abundance: NA
CDR3aa: CASSSQGPHYGYTF
CDR3nt: TGTGCCAGCAGCTCCCAGGGACCTCACTATGGCTACACCTTC

d_gene: NA
v_gene: TRBV20-1
j_gene: TRBJ2-3
abundance: many
CDR3aa: CSAAAGDYVVTDTQYF
CDR3nt: TGCAGTGCTGCCGCCGGGGATTACGTAGTCACAGATACGCAGTATTTT

d_gene: NA
v_gene: TRBV7-2
j_gene: TRBJ2-7
abundance: NA
CDR3aa: CASSLRRTPYEQYF
CDR3nt: TGTGCCAGCAGTTTAAGGCGGACCCCCTACGAGCAGTACTTC

d_gene: NA
v_gene: TRBV4-2
j_gene: TRBJ1-3
abundance: many
CDR3aa: CASSQEYSVGYTIYF
CDR3nt: TGTGCCAGCAGCCAAGAGTACAGTGTCGGGTACACCATATATTTT

d_gene: TRBD2
v_gene: TRBV24-1
j_gene: TRBJ2-2
abundance: many
CDR3aa: CATSEPGTRLGELFF
CDR3nt: TGTGCCACCAGTGAGCCCGGGACTAGGCTAGGGGAGCTGTTTTTT

d_gene: NA
v_gene: TRBV5-1
j_gene: TRBJ2-5
abundance: NA
CDR3aa: CASSWGTDQETQYF
CDR3nt: TGCGCCAGCAGCTGGGGGACGGACCAAGAGACCCAGTACTTC

d_gene: NA
v_gene: TRBV5-1
j_gene: TRBJ1-2
abundance: many
CDR3aa: CASSLNTGSSYGYTF
CDR3nt: TGCGCCAGCAGCTTGAACACAGGGTCCTCCTATGGCTACACCTTC

d_gene: NA
v_gene: TRBV6-5
j_gene: TRBJ2-7
abundance: many
CDR3aa: CASSYHGYEQYF
CDR3nt: TGTGCCAGCAGTTACCATGGCTACGAGCAGTACTTC

d_gene: NA
v_gene: TRBV28
j_gene: TRBJ2-7
abundance: NA
CDR3aa: CASSDEGTYSYEQYF
CDR3nt: TGTGCCAGCAGTGACGAAGGGACATACTCCTACGAGCAGTACTTC

d_gene: NA
v_gene: TRBV25-1
j_gene: TRBJ2-2
abundance: NA
CDR3aa: CASSGASGELFF
CDR3nt: TGTGCCAGCAGTGGAGCTAGCGGGGAGCTGTTTTTT

d_gene: NA
v_gene: TRBV20-1
j_gene: TRBJ1-1
abundance: many
CDR3aa: CSALAVRGDTEAFF
CDR3nt: TGCAGTGCTCTAGCGGTTCGGGGTGACACTGAAGCTTTCTTT

d_gene: NA
v_gene: TRBV11-1
j_gene: TRBJ2-7
abundance: many
CDR3aa: CASSRRAIGLDSEQYF
CDR3nt: TGTGCCAGCAGTCGTCGGGCTATAGGACTCGATAGCGAGCAGTACTTC

d_gene: NA
v_gene: TRBV20-1
j_gene: TRBJ1-5
abundance: many
CDR3aa: CSALPSTGNDQPQHF
CDR3nt: TGCAGTGCACTCCCCAGCACAGGGAATGATCAGCCCCAGCATTTT

d_gene: TRBD1
v_gene: TRBV12-3/TRBV12-4
j_gene: TRBJ2-5
abundance: NA
CDR3aa: CASSPRTGGWETQYF
CDR3nt: TGTGCCAGCAGTCCAAGGACAGGGGGTTGGGAGACCCAGTACTTC

d_gene: NA
v_gene: TRBV19
j_gene: TRBJ1-4
abundance: NA
CDR3aa: CASSDAGAGANEKLFF
CDR3nt: TGTGCCAGTAGTGATGCCGGGGCGGGAGCTAATGAAAAACTGTTTTTT

d_gene: TRBD2
v_gene: TRBV25-1
j_gene: TRBJ2-3
abundance: NA
CDR3aa: CASSTGTSTDTRYF
CDR3nt: TGTGCCAGTAGCACAGGGACTAGCACAGATACGCGGTATTTT

d_gene: NA
v_gene: TRBV29-1
j_gene: TRBJ2-7
abundance: NA
CDR3aa: CSADPSEAFEQYF
CDR3nt: TGCAGCGCAGACCCGTCTGAAGCTTTCGAGCAGTACTTC

d_gene: NA
v_gene: TRBV4-2
j_gene: TRBJ1-2
abundance: NA
CDR3aa: CASSQGPSEGGGYTF
CDR3nt: TGTGCCAGCAGCCAGGGGCCCTCGGAGGGAGGGGGCTACACCTTC

d_gene: NA
v_gene: TRBV3-1
j_gene: TRBJ2-1
abundance: many
CDR3aa: CASSRSRDSKQFF
CDR3nt: TGTGCCAGCAGCCGATCTAGGGACTCCAAGCAGTTCTTC

d_gene: TRBD1
v_gene: TRBV7-2
j_gene: TRBJ1-1
abundance: many
CDR3aa: CASSNSGGTEAFF
CDR3nt: TGTGCCAGCAGCAACTCAGGGGGCACTGAAGCTTTCTTT

d_gene: NA
v_gene: TRBV4-1
j_gene: TRBJ1-1
abundance: many
CDR3aa: CASSQSTGRTEAFF
CDR3nt: TGCGCCAGCAGCCAATCGACGGGTAGGACTGAAGCTTTCTTT

d_gene: TRBD1
v_gene: TRBV6-6
j_gene: TRBJ1-2
abundance: many
CDR3aa: CASSYSGQGNYGYTF
CDR3nt: TGTGCCAGCAGTTACTCGGGACAGGGGAACTATGGCTACACCTTC